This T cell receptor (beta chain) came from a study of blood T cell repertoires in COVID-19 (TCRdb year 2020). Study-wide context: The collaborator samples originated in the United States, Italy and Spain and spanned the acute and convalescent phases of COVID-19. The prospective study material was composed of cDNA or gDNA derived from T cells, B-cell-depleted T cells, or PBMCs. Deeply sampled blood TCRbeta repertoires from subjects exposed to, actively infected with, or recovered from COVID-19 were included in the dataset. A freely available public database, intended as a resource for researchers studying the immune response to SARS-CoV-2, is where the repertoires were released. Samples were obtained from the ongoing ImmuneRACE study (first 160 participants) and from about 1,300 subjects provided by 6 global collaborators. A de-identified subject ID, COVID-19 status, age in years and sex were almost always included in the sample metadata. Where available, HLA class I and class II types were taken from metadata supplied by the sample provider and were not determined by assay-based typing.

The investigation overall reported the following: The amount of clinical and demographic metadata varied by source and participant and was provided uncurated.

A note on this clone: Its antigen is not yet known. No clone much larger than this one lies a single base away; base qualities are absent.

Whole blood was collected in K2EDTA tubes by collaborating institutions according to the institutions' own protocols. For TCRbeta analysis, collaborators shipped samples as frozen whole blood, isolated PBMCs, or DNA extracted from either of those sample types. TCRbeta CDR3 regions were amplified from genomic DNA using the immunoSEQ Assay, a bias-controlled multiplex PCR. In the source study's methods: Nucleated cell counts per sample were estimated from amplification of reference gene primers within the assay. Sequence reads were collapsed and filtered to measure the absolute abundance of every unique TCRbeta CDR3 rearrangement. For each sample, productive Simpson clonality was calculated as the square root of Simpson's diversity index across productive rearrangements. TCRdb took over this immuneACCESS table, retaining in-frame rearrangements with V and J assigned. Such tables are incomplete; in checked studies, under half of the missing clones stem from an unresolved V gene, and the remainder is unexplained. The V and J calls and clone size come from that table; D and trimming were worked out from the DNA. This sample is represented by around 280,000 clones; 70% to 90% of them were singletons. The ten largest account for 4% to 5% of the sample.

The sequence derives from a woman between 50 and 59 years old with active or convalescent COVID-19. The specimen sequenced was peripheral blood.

In nucleotides, the sequence is TGCGCCAGCAGCTTGGCCAGTCTAGCGGAGGCCGATACGCAGTATTTT. Translation gives CASSLASLAEADTQYF. The V and J segments used are TRBV5-1 and TRBJ2-3; 7 central nucleotides agree with TRBD2. In the germline V gene, CDR1 corresponds to SGHRS and CDR2 to YFSETQ. Trimming takes 0 bases off V and 6 bases off J; junction bases not matched to a gene: 10. The CDR3 contains 16 residues, cysteine and phenylalanine counted. Only the CDR3 part of the read is kept: 48 bases, read in frame from the first base.